This T cell receptor beta chain was identified in a study of blood T cell repertoires in COVID-19. Study overall: The study drew acute and convalescent COVID-19 samples from the United States, Italy and Spain.

This CDR3 comprises 12 residues. Germline loops: CDR1 MNHEY, CDR2 SVGAGI. Trimming shortened V by 4 bases and J by 7 bases, and 10 bases separated the two germline ends. Produced via immunoSEQ multiplex PCR; TCRdb's table is partial and in-frame only. This sample yields approximately 200,000 clones, of which about nine tenths are seen a single time; around 4% belongs to the top ten. Material: peripheral blood. The rearrangement joins TRBV6-5 to TRBJ1-1; possible D gene TRBD1, 5 bases. The sequence derives from a woman aged 25 to 39 with acute or convalescent COVID-19. CDR3 bases: TGTGCCAGCAGTTCGGACACCAATGAAGCTTTCTTT. It translates to CASSSDTNEAFF.